This T cell receptor beta chain was sequenced during a study of control samples from healthy donors and cancer patients. Germline V gene lookup returns CDR1 SGHTA and CDR2 FQGNSA. The J segment lost 4 bases and the V segment lost 6 bases, leaving 13 bases of the junction unmatched. CDR3 length: 16 residues. Profiling relied on immunoSEQ multiplex PCR, and the TCRdb table lists in-frame clones only, not all of them. The sample lists around 130,000 clones, roughly 90% occurring once. This chain connects TRBV7-2 to TRBJ2-3, with 7 bases lining up with TRBD2. The receptor's source is a man aged 45-65 years in good health. The sample consisted of blood. The CDR3 sequence: CASRLPGGGRADTQYF. The DNA of the CDR3 is TGTGCCAGCAGGTTGCCGGGGGGTGGTAGGGCAGATACGCAGTATTTT.